This TCR beta chain was documented in a study of shared clonotypes between healthy human individuals. Whole-study findings and limits: Having only a few donors restricted how much genetic and exposure-history diversity was captured. Sequencing depth was predicted to influence how clonotypes are shared among donors.

On this clone: Its antigen is not identified.

The assay was immunoSEQ multiplex PCR, and TCRdb's table has in-frame clones only and misses some. Among 600,000 to 700,000 clones listed, approximately 73% were seen once. V lost 0 bases and J lost 5, with 10 bases in between. Germline assignment: CDR1 LNHDA and CDR2 SQIVND (reference sequence). The length of the CDR3 is 14 residues. The chain recombines TRBV19 with TRBJ1-1; D perhaps matches TRBD1 (5 bases). The sequence derives from a woman between 25 and 40 years old in good health. Sequencing was carried out using memory CD4+ T cells sorted from blood. The sample's subset: CD45RA-negative fraction. The DNA of the CDR3 is TGTGCCAGTAGTATAGAAGTGGGGACGACTGAAGCTTTCTTT. This codes for CASSIEVGTTEAFF.